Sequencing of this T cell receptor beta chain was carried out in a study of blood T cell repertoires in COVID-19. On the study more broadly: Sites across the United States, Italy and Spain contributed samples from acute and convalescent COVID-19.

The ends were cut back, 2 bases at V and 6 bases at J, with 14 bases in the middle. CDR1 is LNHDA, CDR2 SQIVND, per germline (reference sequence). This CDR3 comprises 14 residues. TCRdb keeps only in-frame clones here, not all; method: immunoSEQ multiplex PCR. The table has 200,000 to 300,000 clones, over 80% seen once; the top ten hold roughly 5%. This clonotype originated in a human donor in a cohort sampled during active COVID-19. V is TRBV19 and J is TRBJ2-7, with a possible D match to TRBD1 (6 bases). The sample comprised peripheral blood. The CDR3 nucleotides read TGTGCCAGTAGTATAATCAGGGGTCGGGGCGAGCAGTACTTC. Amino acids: CASSIIRGRGEQYF.